The 20 T cell receptor beta chains presented below share a single source sample, sequenced in a study of read filtering for tumor transcriptome and immune sequencing. The library was built from about 0.4 ug RNA with molecular barcoded adaptors for alpha/delta and beta/gamma chains. One entry per CDR3 protein results from TCRdb running MiXCR on the reads. Among approximately 93,000 distinct CDR3 sequences listed, about 22% were seen once. The sample comprised a population of CD138-negative cells sorted from bone marrow. The receptors were sampled from a donor at least 40 years old with multiple myeloma.

This clonotype was observed at least ten times. The gene calls are TRBV19 and TRBJ1-5; no clear D. Trimming cost V 10 bases and J 7 bases, with 14 bases left between them. CDR3 length: 12 residues. Germline CDR1 LNHDA, CDR2 SQIVND (reference sequence). This chain's CDR3 is CATPVVGQPQHF. In nucleotides, the CDR3 is TGTGCCACCCCAGTGGTGGGACAGCCCCAGCATTTT.

V gene TRBV28 combines with J gene TRBJ2-1; the D is unclear. V was cut by 6 bases and J by 5 bases, with 14 bases left in between. The CDR3 has 14 residues. CDR1 is MDHEN, CDR2 SYDVKM, per germline. The CDR3 coding sequence is TGTGCCAGCAGAATCGGGTCGGACCACAATGAGCAGTTCTTC. As protein: CASRIGSDHNEQFF. The full variable domain, completed using reference TRBV28 and TRBJ2-1, is DVKVTQSSRYLVKRTGEKVFLECVQDMDHENMFWYRQDPGLGLRLIYFSYDVKMKEKGDIPEGYSVSREKKERFSLILESASTNQTSMYLCASRIGSDHNEQFFGPGTRLTVL.

This clonotype was observed at least ten times. The CDR3 DNA follows: TGCGCCAGCAGCTTTCGACTAGCGGGGGGTCGGGAGCAGTTCTTC. This encodes CASSFRLAGGREQFF. V usage is TRBV5-1 and J usage is TRBJ2-1, with 13 bases identical to TRBD2. The ends lost 2 bases at V and 10 bases at J; junction bases unmatched: 6. Germline CDR1 is SGHRS and CDR2 is YFSETQ. The CDR3 runs to 15 residues.

The sample holds a few counts of this clonotype. The chain links TRBV6-6 to TRBJ1-3, with 9 bases identical to TRBD1. J gave up 1 base and V 6 bases, and 7 bases lay outside the gene matches. Germline CDR1 is MNHNY and CDR2 is SVGAGI (reference sequence). The CDR3 is made up of 16 amino acids. This CDR3 is CASRPRDRASGNTIYF. CDR3 nucleotides: TGTGCCAGCAGACCCCGGGACAGGGCGTCTGGAAACACCATATATTTT.

The rearrangement links TRBV24-1 to TRBJ2-2; unclear D gene. The V gene's germline CDR1 is KGHDR and CDR2 SFDVKD. V lost 0 bases to trimming and J lost 3 bases, with 10 bases between them. The CDR3 loop spans 16 amino acids. The CDR3, as DNA: TGTGCCACCAGTGATTTGCTGGGCAGTTACACCGGGGAGCTGTTTTTT. As protein: CATSDLLGSYTGELFF.

The chain combines TRBV6-1 with TRBJ1-4; 8 bases fit TRBD1. After removal of 6 bases from V and 4 bases from J, the junction contained 7 bases not matched to a gene. The CDR3 has 15 amino acids. CDR1 and CDR2 (germline): MNHNS, SASEGT. The CDR3 region has the DNA TGTGCCAGCAGCCCTGACAGGGGTCTTAATGAAAAACTGTTTTTT. As protein: CASSPDRGLNEKLFF.

Ten or more counts support this clonotype. The rearrangement uses TRBV6-5 and TRBJ2-7, with a weak D call TRBD2 (5 bases). CDR1 is MNHEY and CDR2 is SVGAGI in the germline V gene. This CDR3 is built from 16 residues. V dropped 0 bases and J dropped 3 bases, with 15 bases sitting between them. CDR3 sequence (DNA): TGTGCCAGCAGTTACTCGAATCAGGCGGGTGTCTACGAGCAGTACTTC. As protein: CASSYSNQAGVYEQYF.

The chain employs TRBV29-1 and TRBJ2-3, with a weak D call TRBD2 (6 bases). The ends were cut back, 6 bases at V and 1 base at J, with 17 bases in the middle. The CDR3 length is 15 residues. CDR1 and CDR2 from the germline V gene are SQVTM and ANQGSEA. The CDR3 loop is CSVAGSSGGTDTQYF. DNA of the CDR3: TGCAGCGTCGCCGGGAGCTCGGGGGGCACAGATACGCAGTATTTT.

In its sample, this clonotype was seen once. The chain carries TRBV5-1 and TRBJ2-2, with D unclear. The V end was cut by 1 base, the J end by 4 bases, with 11 bases between. The CDR3 runs 15 residues. The germline V gene has CDR1 SGHRS and CDR2 YFSETQ. CDR3 sequence: CASSLSTVRTGELFF. Written as DNA, the CDR3 is TGCGCCAGCAGCTTGTCTACCGTTCGCACCGGGGAGCTGTTTTTT.

Worth noting for this clonotype: One end of the junction varies from germline; a read error may be responsible. The genes are TRBV18 and TRBJ1-1; D not resolved. The germline CDR1 and CDR2 sequences are KGHSH and LQKENI. This CDR3 is 13 amino acids long. The CDR3 bases are TGTGCCAGCTCACCGCAGAAAAACACTGGAGCTTTCTTT. It specifies CASSPQKNTGAFF.

In this sample, this clonotype turned up many times. V usage is TRBV7-9 and J usage is TRBJ1-1; TRBD1 matches at 10 bases. The CDR3 has 17 amino acids. Germline values: CDR1 SEHNR, CDR2 FQNEAQ (reference sequence). Losses at the gene ends were 5 bases for V and 0 bases for J; bases not matched to a gene: 9. Here the CDR3 DNA reads TGTGCCAGCAGCCCCAGGGACAGGGGCCACATGAACACTGAAGCTTTCTTT. It translates to CASSPRDRGHMNTEAFF.

A word on this clonotype: A single base separates this from a much larger clone, so it may be a read error. The chain employs TRBV9 and TRBJ1-4; D unclear. Germline V gene sequence: CDR1 SGDLS, CDR2 YYNGEE. The CDR3 contains 14 residues. For the CDR3, the DNA is TGTGCCAGCAGCGTAGGAGTTGCTAATGAAAACCTGTTTTTT. Amino acid sequence: CASSVGVANENLFF.

This chain joins TRBV29-1 and TRBJ2-5; TRBD1 agrees at 7 bases. Trimming removed 7 bases from V and 4 bases from J; junction bases left unmatched: 12. The CDR3 extends over 14 amino acids. Germline lookup yields CDR1 SQVTM and CDR2 ANQGSEA. The CDR3: CSARGSDRAETQYF. In DNA form, the CDR3 reads TGCAGCGCCCGAGGATCAGACAGGGCAGAGACCCAGTACTTC.

At least ten counts were recorded for this clonotype. The rearrangement uses TRBV4-1 and TRBJ2-3; D remains ambiguous. V dropped 5 bases and J dropped 2 bases, with 14 bases sitting between them. This CDR3 has 15 residues. Germline CDR1 MGHRA, CDR2 YSYEKL. CDR3 in amino acids: CASSSRVEYTDTQYF. For the CDR3, the DNA is TGCGCCAGCAGCTCTCGAGTGGAATACACAGATACGCAGTATTTT.

About this clonotype: A much more abundant neighbour one base away suggests this may be a read error. CDR3 in DNA: TGTGCCAGCAATAAGCCCTCCTACGGGGAGCTGTTTTTT. Translated, it gives CASNKPSYGELFF. V gene TRBV28 combines with J gene TRBJ2-2; D ambiguous. Germline CDR1 is MDHEN and CDR2 is SYDVKM. Trimming shortened V by 7 bases and J by 7 bases, and 13 bases separated the two germline ends. This CDR3 contains 13 residues.

V is TRBV27 and J is TRBJ2-1; D gene unclear. Trimming pared 3 bases from V and 0 bases from J, leaving 6 bases between. Germline values: CDR1 MNHEY, CDR2 SMNVEV (reference sequence). This CDR3 has 14 residues. The CDR3 DNA sequence: TGTGCCAGCAGTTTTGCAGGCTCCTACAATGAGCAGTTCTTC. Its translation: CASSFAGSYNEQFF.

The sample holds many counts of this clonotype. This chain uses TRBV12-3 or TRBV12-4 with TRBJ2-2; D is possibly TRBD1 (5 bases). The CDR3 runs to 15 residues. V lost 3 bases to trimming and J lost 1 base, with 9 bases between them. In DNA form, the CDR3 reads TGTGCCAGCAGTTTTCGGACACTGAACACCGGGGAGCTGTTTTTT. Its protein product is CASSFRTLNTGELFF.

The gene calls are TRBV29-1 and TRBJ2-3, with a tentative D call TRBD2 (6 bases). The CDR3 sequence is 21 residues long. Germline V gives CDR1 SQVTM, CDR2 ANQGSEA. Trimming pared 0 bases from V and 1 base from J, leaving 29 bases between. This chain's CDR3 is CSVEDWGSGTGTPSRTDTQYF. The DNA of the CDR3 is TGCAGCGTTGAAGATTGGGGTAGCGGAACCGGAACGCCATCCCGCACAGATACGCAGTATTTT.

This clonotype appeared many times. This sequence joins TRBV29-1 and TRBJ2-7; D tentatively reads TRBD1 or TRBD2 (5 bases each). The V end lost 3 bases, the J end lost 7 bases, and 13 bases lay between the germline ends. CDR3 length: 12 residues. Germline V gene data show CDR1 as SQVTM and CDR2 as ANQGSEA. CDR3 sequence: CSVERGRGEQYF. Written as DNA, the CDR3 is TGCAGCGTTGAGAGGGGCCGGGGAGAGCAGTACTTC.

Judged by abundance, this clonotype is medium-sized. The V gene is TRBV5-1, the J gene TRBJ2-1, with no clear D. Trimming cost V 3 bases and J 7 bases, with 11 bases left between them. CDR1 and CDR2 from the germline V gene are SGHRS and YFSETQ. The length of the CDR3 is 13 residues. CDR3 protein: CASSSQRDNEQFF. CDR3 nucleotides: TGCGCCAGCAGCTCCCAGAGAGATAATGAGCAGTTCTTC.